One and the same sample provided the 20 T cell receptor beta chains below, sequenced in a study of T cells after yellow fever vaccination. TCRdb passed the 5' RACE reads through MiXCR, listing each CDR3 protein once. The sample includes hundreds of thousands of distinct CDR3 sequences, roughly 3.5% of them seen just once. This sample comprised PBMCs, obtained on the day of the yellow fever booster vaccination. These receptors all stem from a man aged 18 to 30 who received the YFV17D yellow fever vaccine.

This clonotype was recorded many times. V and J are TRBV3-1 and TRBJ2-1, with 8 positions matching TRBD2. CDR3 length: 17 amino acids. V trimming: 7 bases; J trimming: 7 bases; junction bases outside the gene matches: 18. The germline V gene encodes CDR1 LGHDT and CDR2 YNNKEL (reference sequence). The CDR3 region is CASTTSAGTRWGNEQFF. CDR3 bases: TGTGCCAGCACAACAAGCGCCGGGACTAGGTGGGGTAATGAGCAGTTCTTC.

This clonotype was counted ten times or more. The genes are TRBV7-9 and TRBJ1-1, with D hard to call. Germline-derived CDR1 and CDR2 are SEHNR and FQNEAQ (reference sequence). The CDR3 length is 15 residues. Trimming stripped 0 bases from V and 7 bases from J, with 15 bases between. The CDR3 protein is CASSLALRGPHEAFF. CDR3 sequence (DNA): TGTGCCAGCAGCTTAGCGCTCAGAGGGCCGCATGAAGCTTTCTTT.

This chain uses TRBV6-2 or TRBV6-3 with TRBJ1-2, with no clear D. Trimming removed 4 bases at V and 4 bases at J, with 10 bases between. Per the germline V gene, CDR1 is MNHEY and CDR2 is SVGEGT. This CDR3 spans 13 amino acids. The chain's CDR3 is CASSSRQRYGYTF. CDR3 nucleotide sequence: TGTGCCAGCAGTTCACGTCAGCGCTATGGCTACACCTTC.

The table lists this clonotype with a few counts. The chain is built from TRBV20-1 and TRBJ2-7; 8 nucleotides align to TRBD1. This CDR3 contains 13 residues. Germline V CDR1 and CDR2: DFQATT, SNEGSKA (reference sequence). Germline trimming cut 3 bases from V and 7 bases from J; bases unmatched to any gene: 8. CDR3 sequence: CSARTGASREQYF. The DNA of the CDR3 is TGCAGTGCTAGGACAGGGGCTTCTAGGGAGCAGTACTTC.

This clonotype occurred many times. The chain employs TRBV7-2 and TRBJ2-5, with TRBD2 matching over 11 bases. The CDR3 has 16 amino acids. The germline V gene encodes CDR1 SGHTA and CDR2 FQGNSA. The V and J ends lost 5 bases and 2 bases, in that order; junction bases with no gene match: 7. CDR3 nucleotides: TGTGCCAGCAGCAAAGGTCGGACTAGCGGGCAAGAGACCCAGTACTTC. This codes for CASSKGRTSGQETQYF.

This clonotype was found many times. This rearrangement joins TRBV7-2 to TRBJ1-4; possible D gene TRBD1, 5 bases. The CDR3 runs 15 residues. V was pared by 1 base and J by 7 bases, with 13 bases between. Germline V gene sequence: CDR1 SGHTA, CDR2 FQGNSA. CDR3 loop: CASSLVPGRIEKLFF. CDR3 coding DNA: TGTGCCAGCAGCTTAGTTCCAGGGAGAATTGAAAAACTGTTTTTT.

CDR3 sequence (DNA): TGTGCCAGCAGCTTACCCCAGGGTCCGACTGAAGCTTTCTTT. Residues: CASSLPQGPTEAFF. The V gene is TRBV7-9, the J gene TRBJ1-1; a possible D gene is TRBD1 (5 bases). Germline V lookup: CDR1 SEHNR, CDR2 FQNEAQ (reference sequence). Trimming shortened V by 2 bases and J by 5 bases, and 12 bases separated the two germline ends. This CDR3 has 14 residues.

This chain joins TRBV29-1 and TRBJ1-2; the D gene is possibly TRBD1 (6 bases). With 7 bases removed from V and 0 bases from J, the gap between germline ends came to 24 bases. This CDR3 is built from 17 residues. Germline CDR1 is SQVTM and CDR2 is ANQGSEA. CDR3 sequence reads: CSARTGGEQETNYGYTF. The DNA for the CDR3 is TGCAGCGCTCGAACCGGGGGCGAACAGGAAACTAACTATGGCTACACCTTC.

This clonotype was counted only a few times. J is TRBJ1-1 and V is TRBV29-1, with D maybe TRBD1 (6 bases). CDR3 length equals 12 residues. The V end lost 4 bases, the J end lost 8 bases, and 14 bases lay between the germline ends. Germline V gene sequence: CDR1 SQVTM, CDR2 ANQGSEA. The CDR3 nucleotides read TGCAGCGTTGCGTTTCGACAGGCAGAAGCTTTCTTT. Encoded protein: CSVAFRQAEAFF. The variable domain in full, completed from reference TRBV29-1 and TRBJ1-1, reads SAVISQKPSRDICQRGTSLTIQCQVDSQVTMMFWYRQQPGQSLTLIATANQGSEATYESGFVIDKFPISRPNLTFSTLTVSNMSPEDSSIYLCSVAFRQAEAFFGQGTRLTVV.

This clonotype was observed at least ten times. V gene TRBV6-1 combines with J gene TRBJ2-7, with 8 bases that match TRBD1. CDR1 MNHNS and CDR2 SASEGT come from the germline V gene. This CDR3 is built from 15 residues. Losses at the gene ends were 5 bases for V and 9 bases for J; bases not matched to a gene: 15. The CDR3 DNA reads TGTGCCAGCAGTTTGATAGGGACAGGTCGTATTTGGCAGTACTTC. Its protein is CASSLIGTGRIWQYF.

This clonotype has at least ten counts. The rearrangement uses TRBV7-2 and TRBJ2-1, with D possibly called TRBD1 or TRBD2 (5 bases each). Trimming took off 3 bases at V and 14 bases at J, with 14 bases between the two ends. The germline V gene has CDR1 SGHTA and CDR2 FQGNSA. This CDR3 is built from 12 residues. CDR3 DNA: TGTGCCAGCAGCTTTTATGGGGACGGGGAGTTCTTC. Amino acid sequence: CASSFYGDGEFF.

This clonotype was picked up many times. This chain uses TRBV7-8 with TRBJ1-3; D remains ambiguous. V lost 5 bases, J lost 2 bases, and 16 bases lay in between. CDR3 length: 16 amino acids. Germline CDR1 reads SGHVS; CDR2 reads FQNEAQ. CDR3 nucleotides: TGTGCCAGCAGCCCGGGTCGCGGGCGTACTGGAAACACCATATATTTT. It codes for CASSPGRGRTGNTIYF.

This clonotype occurred many times. The chain links TRBV27 to TRBJ2-1; 8 bases agree with TRBD2. Trimming cost V 4 bases and J 7 bases; bases outside gene matches: 12. This CDR3 region has 16 residues. Germline lookup yields CDR1 MNHEY and CDR2 SMNVEV (reference sequence). The CDR3 protein is CASSSSGGALWNEQFF. Written as DNA, the CDR3 is TGTGCCAGCAGTTCCTCCGGGGGGGCCTTGTGGAATGAGCAGTTCTTC.

The chain links TRBV7-2 to TRBJ2-5; D is possibly TRBD2 (5 bases). This CDR3 has 14 amino acids. Deletions cut 0 bases from V and 5 bases from J, with 10 bases between. Germline V gene sequence: CDR1 SGHTA, CDR2 FQGNSA. The DNA for the CDR3 is TGTGCCAGCAGCTTAGCTCGGGGTTTGGAGACCCAGTACTTC. It is translated as CASSLARGLETQYF. The full variable domain, its missing parts supplied by reference TRBV7-2 and TRBJ2-5, is GAGVSQSPSNKVTEKGKDVELRCDPISGHTALYWYRQSLGQGLEFLIYFQGNSAPDKSGLPSDRFSAERTGGSVSTLTIQRTQQEDSAVYLCASSLARGLETQYFGPGTRLLVL.

This clonotype was found many times. The chain couples TRBV7-9 to TRBJ2-7; 8 positions agree with TRBD2. J lost 3 bases, V lost 5 bases, and 6 bases had no gene match. CDR1 and CDR2 (germline): SEHNR, FQNEAQ (reference sequence). CDR3 length: 14 amino acids. CDR3 region: CASSPGTSFYEQYV. In DNA, the CDR3 is TGTGCCAGCAGCCCGGGGACTAGTTTCTACGAGCAGTACGTC.

About this clonotype: At one of its ends the junction is not consistent with the germline gene, which may arise from a read error. The rearrangement uses TRBV7-9 and TRBJ1-3; no clear D gene. Germline V gene data show CDR1 as SEHNR and CDR2 as FQNEAQ (reference sequence). CDR3 size: 12 residues. CDR3 loop: CASCFGRNTIYF. DNA of the CDR3: TGTGCCAGCTGCTTCGGTCGGAACACCATATATTTT. Looking up the rest from reference TRBV7-9 and TRBJ1-3 gives the full variable domain: DTGVSQNPRHKITKRGQNVTFRCDPISEHNRLYWYRQTLGQGPEFLTYFQNEAQLEKSRLLSDRFSAERPKGSFSTLEIQRTEQGDSAMYLCASCFGRNTIYFGEGSWLTVV.

This clonotype was picked up many times. The gene calls are TRBV28 and TRBJ1-5; TRBD1 aligns across 8 bases. Germline CDR1 reads MDHEN; CDR2 reads SYDVKM. The CDR3 is 15 amino acids. J gave up 4 bases and V 8 bases, and 10 bases lay outside the gene matches. This CDR3 is CASGSRDRPNQPQHF. Here the CDR3 DNA reads TGTGCCAGCGGCTCCCGGGACAGGCCTAATCAGCCCCAGCATTTT. Using reference TRBV28 and TRBJ1-5 for the parts outside the CDR3, the full variable domain is DVKVTQSSRYLVKRTGEKVFLECVQDMDHENMFWYRQDPGLGLRLIYFSYDVKMKEKGDIPEGYSVSREKKERFSLILESASTNQTSMYLCASGSRDRPNQPQHFGDGTRLSIL.

In its sample, this clonotype was seen a few times. This chain connects TRBV20-1 to TRBJ2-5; the match to TRBD1 covers 11 bases. The CDR3 sequence is 15 residues long. Germline lookup yields CDR1 DFQATT and CDR2 SNEGSKA (reference sequence). V lost 6 bases and J lost 4; bases outside the gene matches: 10. DNA of the CDR3: TGCAGTGCGGAGCCCGGGACAGGGGGAACAGAGACCCAGTACTTC. This encodes CSAEPGTGGTETQYF.

V gene TRBV20-1 combines with J gene TRBJ2-1; TRBD2 agrees at 11 bases. This CDR3 contains 16 residues. Per germline, CDR1 DFQATT and CDR2 SNEGSKA (reference sequence). The junction had 11 bases not matched to a gene; V was cut back by 6 bases and J by 4 bases. The CDR3 sequence: CSATTGASGGYNEQFF. The CDR3 nucleotides read TGCAGTGCCACCACCGGGGCTAGCGGGGGGTACAATGAGCAGTTCTTC.

This clonotype was counted a few times. The J gene is TRBJ2-1, the V gene TRBV20-1; 13 bases agree with TRBD2. CDR1 and CDR2 from the germline V gene are DFQATT and SNEGSKA (reference sequence). V was pared by 3 bases and J by 8 bases, with 4 bases of the junction left unmatched. CDR3 length equals 14 residues. The CDR3 is CSASTSGGAYEQFF. The DNA of the CDR3 is TGCAGTGCTAGCACTAGCGGGGGGGCCTATGAGCAGTTCTTC.